A selection of T cell receptor beta chains follows, all from one sample in a study of shared clonotypes between healthy human individuals. Method: immunoSEQ multiplex PCR; TCRdb's copy keeps in-frame clones and lacks some. This table has about 1 million clones, approximately 72% appearing once. Sequencing was performed on memory CD4+ T cells sorted from blood. These receptors were obtained from a man aged 18 to 30 in good health. CDR3s include the opening cysteine and the closing phenylalanine or tryptophan. A D gene is named only where the DNA matches it firmly. Where a row states a size, it is once, few, many or the class of an expanded clone; other rows omit it.

cdr3_nt,cdr3_aa,clone_size,v_call,j_call,d_call
TGTGCCAGCAGTGTTAAGGGTGGCTACACCTTC,CASSVKGGYTF,NA,TRBV25-1,TRBJ1-2,NA
TGTGCCATCCAAAAAAACTGGGATGAAAAACTGTTTTTT,CAIQKNWDEKLFF,NA,TRBV10-3,TRBJ1-4,NA
TGTGCCAGCAGCTCTAGGGGTTCCACAGATACGCAGTATTTT,CASSSRGSTDTQYF,NA,TRBV7-9,TRBJ2-3,NA
TGTGCCAGCAGCCGGCTCTCCGATCAGCCCCAGCATTTT,CASSRLSDQPQHF,NA,TRBV27,TRBJ1-5,NA
TGTGCCAGCAGCTTAACCCGACTAGCTTCGGAGACCCAGTACTTC,CASSLTRLASETQYF,NA,TRBV11-3,TRBJ2-5,TRBD2
TGCAGTGCTAGCTCTGGAAACACCATATATTTT,CSASSGNTIYF,NA,TRBV20-1,TRBJ1-3,NA
TGTGCCTCCATCGGTACTAGCGGGAACACCGGGGAGCTGTTTTTT,CASIGTSGNTGELFF,NA,TRBV10-3,TRBJ2-2,TRBD2
TGTGCCAGCACCTCGGGTTTGTGGGAGCAGTTCTTC,CASTSGLWEQFF,NA,TRBV27,TRBJ2-1,NA
TGTGCCAGCACCACCATGGGGGGGAGGGGGAATGAGCAGTTCTTC,CASTTMGGRGNEQFF,NA,TRBV2,TRBJ2-1,NA
TGTGCCAGCAGTGAGGGGCCCAGGGCGGAGAATGGCTACACCTTC,CASSEGPRAENGYTF,NA,TRBV2,TRBJ1-2,NA
TGTGCCACCAGCAGAGATTCCAAGAGCAATCAGCCCCAGCATTTT,CATSRDSKSNQPQHF,NA,TRBV15,TRBJ1-5,NA
TGTGCTAGTGGTTTGGTGCTTTCCGGGACAGGGGGTTTCTACAATGAGCAGTTCTTC,CASGLVLSGTGGFYNEQFF,NA,TRBV12-5,TRBJ2-1,TRBD1
TGCGCCAGCAGCCAAGTCGGGCCGCCTAGCACAGATACGCAGTATTTT,CASSQVGPPSTDTQYF,few,TRBV4-1,TRBJ2-3,NA
TGTGCCATCAGTGAGTCGGACAGGGGGGGCGAAAAACTGTTTTTT,CAISESDRGGEKLFF,NA,TRBV10-3,TRBJ1-4,TRBD1
TGTGCCAGCAGCTTAAGGGGAGGGGGAGTGGAAGAGACCCAGTACTTC,CASSLRGGGVEETQYF,NA,TRBV7-2,TRBJ2-5,NA
TGTGCTAGTGGTTTGAGGGACAGGGAGACGAGCGAGCAGTACTTC,CASGLRDRETSEQYF,NA,TRBV12-5,TRBJ2-7,TRBD1
TGTGCCAGTAGCTCAGGGATCTCTGGAAACACCATATATTTT,CASSSGISGNTIYF,NA,TRBV19,TRBJ1-3,NA
TGCGCCAGCAGCCCCCAACAGGGACTTGATCAGCCCCAGCATTTT,CASSPQQGLDQPQHF,few,TRBV4-1,TRBJ1-5,NA
TGTGCCAGCAGCCAAGGTTCGTACGAGCAGTACTTC,CASSQGSYEQYF,NA,TRBV4-2,TRBJ2-7,NA
TGCGCCAGCCGACCCATAGGGGGTGAAGCTTTCTTT,CASRPIGGEAFF,NA,TRBV4-1,TRBJ1-1,NA
TGTGCCTGGAGTCAGAGGATCCCCGGGGAGCTGTTTTTT,CAWSQRIPGELFF,NA,TRBV30,TRBJ2-2,NA
TGTGCCAGCAGTCCATGGACACCTTATAGCAATCAGCCCCAGCATTTT,CASSPWTPYSNQPQHF,NA,TRBV27,TRBJ1-5,NA
TGTGCCAGCAGCCTCCCTGGCGGGGCCGAGCAGTACTTC,CASSLPGGAEQYF,NA,TRBV7-8,TRBJ2-7,NA
TGCGCCAGCAGCTATAGCGGGGTGAACACCGGGGAGCTGTTTTTT,CASSYSGVNTGELFF,NA,TRBV5-1,TRBJ2-2,TRBD2
TGTGCCTGGAGTGCCGCAGGGGGCAATCAGCCCCAGCATTTT,CAWSAAGGNQPQHF,NA,TRBV30,TRBJ1-5,NA
TGCGCCAGCAGCTTGGATACCTTATCTGAGTCACCCCTCCACTTT,CASSLDTLSESPLHF,NA,TRBV5-1,TRBJ1-6,NA
TGTGCCAGCAGCTTTAGGGGTTGGGACTCGAGCTCCTACAATGAGCAGTTCTTC,CASSFRGWDSSSYNEQFF,NA,TRBV7-2,TRBJ2-1,NA
TGTGCCAGCAGCGTAGGAGAGACAGGAAATTCACCCCTCCACTTT,CASSVGETGNSPLHF,once,TRBV9,TRBJ1-6,NA
TGTGCCAGTAGTACCCCTAGCGGAAAGGAAGATACGCAGTATTTT,CASSTPSGKEDTQYF,few,TRBV19,TRBJ2-3,TRBD2
TGTGCCAGCGAGAGAACTGGGGCCAACGTCCTGACTTTC,CASERTGANVLTF,NA,TRBV9,TRBJ2-6,NA
TGTGCCAGCAGCTTGAGAGGGATTTCAGTCTATGGCTACACCTTC,CASSLRGISVYGYTF,NA,TRBV5-4,TRBJ1-2,NA
TGTGCCAGTAGTATTGGGGACTTCGCCTACGAGCAGTACTTC,CASSIGDFAYEQYF,NA,TRBV19,TRBJ2-7,NA
TGTGCCAGCAGTGAGGCGACAGTTTATCAGCCCCAGCATTTT,CASSEATVYQPQHF,NA,TRBV6-1,TRBJ1-5,NA
TGTGCCAGCAGCGTAGCTACGGCAGGGGGCCAAGAGACCCAGTACTTC,CASSVATAGGQETQYF,once,TRBV9,TRBJ2-5,TRBD1
TGCGCCAGCAGCTTTACAGGGGACTATGGCTACACCTTC,CASSFTGDYGYTF,NA,TRBV5-1,TRBJ1-2,TRBD1
TGTGCCAGCAGCCAAGGGGTCAACGGGGCCCAAGAGACCCAGTACTTC,CASSQGVNGAQETQYF,NA,TRBV14,TRBJ2-5,NA
TGTGCCAGTAGACAGGGCTACAATGAGCAGTTCTTC,CASRQGYNEQFF,NA,TRBV19,TRBJ2-1,NA
TGCGCCAGCAGCCTTGTTGATGGGCAGCCCCAGCATTTT,CASSLVDGQPQHF,few,TRBV5-1,TRBJ1-5,NA
TGTGCCAGCAGCGATAACAGGGATTATAGCACAGATACGCAGTATTTT,CASSDNRDYSTDTQYF,many,TRBV13,TRBJ2-3,NA
TGTGCCAGCAGTGGATCTAGCGGGGGGGTTTCAGCTAGCACAGATACGCAGTATTTT,CASSGSSGGVSASTDTQYF,NA,TRBV6-1,TRBJ2-3,TRBD2
TGTGCCAGCAGCCAGACAGGGTACGGGGGAAAACTGTTTTTT,CASSQTGYGGKLFF,once,TRBV2,TRBJ1-4,TRBD1
TGTGCCAGCAGCTTGGCAGGTCGGTCCTACAATGAGCAGTTCTTC,CASSLAGRSYNEQFF,NA,TRBV5-5,TRBJ2-1,NA
TGTGCCAGCAGACAACAGGGGATCGGGAATCAGCCCCAGCATTTT,CASRQQGIGNQPQHF,NA,TRBV2,TRBJ1-5,TRBD1
TGTGCCAGCGGGCGATTTGACAATGAGCAGTTCTTC,CASGRFDNEQFF,NA,TRBV28,TRBJ2-1,NA